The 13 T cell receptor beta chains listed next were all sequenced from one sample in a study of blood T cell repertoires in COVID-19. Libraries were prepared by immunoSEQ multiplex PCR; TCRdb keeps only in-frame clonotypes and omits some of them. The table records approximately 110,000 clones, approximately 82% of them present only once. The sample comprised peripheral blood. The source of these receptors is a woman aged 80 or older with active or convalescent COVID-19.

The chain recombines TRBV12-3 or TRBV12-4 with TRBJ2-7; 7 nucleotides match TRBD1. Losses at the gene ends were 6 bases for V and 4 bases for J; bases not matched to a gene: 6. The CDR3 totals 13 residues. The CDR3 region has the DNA TGTGCCAGCAGCCCGACAGGGTCGTACGAGCAGTACTTC. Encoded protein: CASSPTGSYEQYF.

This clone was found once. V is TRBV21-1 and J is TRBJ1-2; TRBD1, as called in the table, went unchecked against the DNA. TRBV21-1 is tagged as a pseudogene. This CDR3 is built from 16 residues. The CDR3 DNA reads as TGTGCCAGCACCAGAGTAGGGCTCAGGGCTGAGTATGGCTACACCTTC. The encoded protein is CASTRVGLRAEYGYTF.

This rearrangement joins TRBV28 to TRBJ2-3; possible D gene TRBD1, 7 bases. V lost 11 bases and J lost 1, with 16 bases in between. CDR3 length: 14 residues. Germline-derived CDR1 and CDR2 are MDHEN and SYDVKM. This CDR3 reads CAHAEGAGTDTQYF. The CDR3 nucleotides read TGTGCCCATGCGGAGGGGGCCGGCACAGATACGCAGTATTTT.

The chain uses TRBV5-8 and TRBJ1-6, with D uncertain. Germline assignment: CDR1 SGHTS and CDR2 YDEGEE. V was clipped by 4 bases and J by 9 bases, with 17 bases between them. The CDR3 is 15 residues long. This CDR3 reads CASSPLEGVSSPLHF. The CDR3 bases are TGTGCCAGCAGCCCCTTGGAGGGCGTAAGTTCACCCCTCCACTTT.

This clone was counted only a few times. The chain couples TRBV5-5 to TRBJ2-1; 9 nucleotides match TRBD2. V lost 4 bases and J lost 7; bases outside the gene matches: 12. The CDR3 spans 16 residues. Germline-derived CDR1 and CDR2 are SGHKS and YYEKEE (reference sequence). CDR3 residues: CASSATTGTSRNEQFF. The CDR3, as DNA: TGTGCCAGCAGCGCAACCACCGGGACTAGCCGGAATGAGCAGTTCTTC.

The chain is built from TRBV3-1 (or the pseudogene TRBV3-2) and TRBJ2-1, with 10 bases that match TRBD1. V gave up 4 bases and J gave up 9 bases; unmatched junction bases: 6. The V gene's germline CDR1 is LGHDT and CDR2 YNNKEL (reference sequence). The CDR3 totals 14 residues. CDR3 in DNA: TGTGCCAGCAGCCGCCGGGACAGGGGAGGTGAGCAGTTCTTC. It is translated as CASSRRDRGGEQFF.

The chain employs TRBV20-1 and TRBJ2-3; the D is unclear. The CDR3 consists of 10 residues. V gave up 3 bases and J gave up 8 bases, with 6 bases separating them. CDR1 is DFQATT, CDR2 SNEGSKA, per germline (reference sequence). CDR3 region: CSASWPTQYF. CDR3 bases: TGCAGTGCTAGTTGGCCTACGCAGTATTTT.

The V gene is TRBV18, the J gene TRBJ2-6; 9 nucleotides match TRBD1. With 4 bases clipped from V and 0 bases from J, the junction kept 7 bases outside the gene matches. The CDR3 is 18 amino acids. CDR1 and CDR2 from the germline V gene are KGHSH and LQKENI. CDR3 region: CASSLWTGVSSGANVLTF. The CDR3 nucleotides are TGTGCCAGCTCACTGTGGACAGGGGTATCCTCTGGGGCCAACGTCCTGACTTTC.

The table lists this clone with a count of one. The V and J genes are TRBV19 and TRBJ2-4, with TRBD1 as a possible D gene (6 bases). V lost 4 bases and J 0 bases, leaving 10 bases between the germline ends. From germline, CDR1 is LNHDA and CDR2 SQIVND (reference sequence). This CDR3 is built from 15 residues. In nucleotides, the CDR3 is TGTGCCAGTAGTAGAACAGGGTCAGCCAAAAACATTCAGTACTTC. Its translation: CASSRTGSAKNIQYF.

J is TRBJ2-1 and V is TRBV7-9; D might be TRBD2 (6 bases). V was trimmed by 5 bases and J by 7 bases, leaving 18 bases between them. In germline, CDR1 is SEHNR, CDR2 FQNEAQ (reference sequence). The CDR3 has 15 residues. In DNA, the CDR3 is TGTGCCAGCAGCATGCGGGACTTCATGGGGAATGAGCAGTTCTTC. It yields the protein CASSMRDFMGNEQFF.

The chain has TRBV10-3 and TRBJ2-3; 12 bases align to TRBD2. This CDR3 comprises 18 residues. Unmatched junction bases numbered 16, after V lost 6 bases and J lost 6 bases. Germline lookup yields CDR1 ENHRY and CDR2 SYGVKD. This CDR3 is CAIRKLAGGIGGRDTQYF. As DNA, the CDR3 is TGTGCCATCAGAAAACTAGCGGGAGGTATAGGGGGGCGTGATACGCAGTATTTT.

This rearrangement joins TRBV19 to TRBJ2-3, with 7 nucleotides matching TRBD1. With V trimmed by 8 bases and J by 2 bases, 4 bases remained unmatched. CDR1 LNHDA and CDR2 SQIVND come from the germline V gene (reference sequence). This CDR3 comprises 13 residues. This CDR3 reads CASRDSITDTQYF. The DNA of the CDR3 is TGTGCCAGTCGGGACAGTATCACAGATACGCAGTATTTT.

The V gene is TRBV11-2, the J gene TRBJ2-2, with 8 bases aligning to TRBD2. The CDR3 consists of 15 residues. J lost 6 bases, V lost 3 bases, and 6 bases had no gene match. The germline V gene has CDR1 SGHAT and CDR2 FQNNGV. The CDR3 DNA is TGTGCCAGCAGCTTCGGGACTAGTGGGCCCGGGGAGCTGTTTTTT. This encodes CASSFGTSGPGELFF.